Listed below are T cell receptor beta chains from one sample, sequenced in a study of T-cell reconstitution after alpha-beta-depleted transplantation in children. A single record per CDR3 protein comes from TCRdb applying MiXCR to the PCR reads. The sample has 250,000 to 400,000 distinct CDR3 sequences, around 25% seen once. Sequenced here: PBMCs, mostly from graft donor cells, sampled 180 days after TCRalphabeta/CD19-depleted stem cell transplant. The source is a male patient younger than 18 who had a stem cell transplant for acute lymphoblastic leukemia, so the T cells may come from the graft donor. Both conserved end residues are part of each CDR3. The D gene is left open where the match is weak. Not all rows give a size; the values are once, few, many and, for expanded clones, a class.

TRBV11-1,.,TRBJ2-5,.,CASSLARTGRGIQETQYF,TGTGCCAGCAGCTTAGCCCGGACAGGGCGGGGGATCCAAGAGACCCAGTACTTC
TRBV4-2,.,TRBJ1-2,TRBD1,CASRKEGAFFGYTF,TGTGCCAGCAGAAAGGAGGGGGCGTTTTTCGGCTACACCTTC
TRBV29-1,few,TRBJ2-7,TRBD1,CSVELNQGAYEQYF,TGCAGCGTTGAGCTAAATCAGGGGGCCTACGAGCAGTACTTC
TRBV4-1,.,TRBJ2-3,.,CASSQIMRTDTQYF,TGCGCCAGCAGCCAAATTATGAGGACAGATACGCAGTATTTT
TRBV9,few,TRBJ2-2,.,CASSVLSRATGELFF,TGTGCCAGCAGCGTACTCAGCCGGGCCACCGGGGAGCTGTTTTTT
TRBV5-6,.,TRBJ2-5,.,CASSLERGETQYF,TGTGCCAGCAGCTTGGAGAGGGGTGAGACCCAGTACTTC
TRBV3-1,.,TRBJ2-3,TRBD2,CASSGLAGVADTQYF,TGTGCCAGCAGCGGACTAGCGGGAGTTGCAGATACGCAGTATTTT
TRBV7-9,.,TRBJ2-1,TRBD2,CAGSGGLAGVYEQFF,TGTGCCGGCAGCGGTGGACTAGCGGGAGTGTATGAGCAGTTCTTC
TRBV10-3,many,TRBJ2-4,.,CAISESGLAKNIQYF,TGTGCCATCAGTGAGAGCGGACTAGCCAAAAACATTCAGTACTTC
TRBV6-5,.,TRBJ2-4,TRBD1,CASSYSGDSPIQYF,TGTGCCAGCAGTTACTCCGGGGACAGTCCCATTCAGTACTTC
TRBV29-1,.,TRBJ2-1,.,CSAGLSSYNEQFF,TGCAGCGCGGGGTTAAGCTCCTACAATGAGCAGTTCTTC
TRBV29-1,few,TRBJ2-1,TRBD2,CSSGRTLYNEQFF,TGCAGTAGCGGGAGGACCCTGTACAATGAGCAGTTCTTC
TRBV11-2,once,TRBJ2-1,TRBD2,CASSLDPGLISNEQFF,TGTGCCAGCAGCTTAGACCCGGGACTAATCAGCAATGAGCAGTTCTTC
TRBV6-1,.,TRBJ1-6,.,CASSGTSYNSPLHF,TGTGCCAGCAGTGGCACCTCCTATAATTCACCCCTCCACTTT
TRBV7-9,.,TRBJ2-5,TRBD2,CASSLGGGTQYF,TGTGCCAGCAGCTTAGGGGGGGGGACCCAGTACTTC
TRBV7-8,.,TRBJ2-7,.,CASSLKGWGRRNEQYF,TGTGCCAGCAGCTTAAAAGGCTGGGGTCGGCGTAACGAGCAGTACTTC
TRBV18,.,TRBJ2-2,.,CASSPTQGSTGELFF,TGTGCCAGCTCACCAACTCAGGGAAGCACCGGGGAGCTGTTTTTT
TRBV4-1,.,TRBJ1-5,TRBD1,CASSQEPTGGIKPQHF,TGCGCCAGCAGCCAAGAACCTACAGGGGGCATCAAGCCCCAGCATTTT
TRBV20-1,.,TRBJ2-3,TRBD2,CSARRSSGRADTQYF,TGCAGTGCTCGCAGGTCTAGCGGGAGGGCGGATACGCAGTATTTT
TRBV4-1,.,TRBJ2-3,.,CASSQDPRAWGDTQYF,TGCGCCAGCAGCCAAGATCCCCGGGCCTGGGGAGATACGCAGTATTTT
TRBV6-5,few,TRBJ2-2,.,CASSSRAGKLFF,TGTGCCAGCAGTTCCCGGGCGGGAAAGCTGTTTTTT
TRBV12-3/TRBV12-4,many,TRBJ1-1,.,CASSLIGVGAEAFF,TGTGCCAGCAGTTTGATAGGGGTGGGGGCTGAAGCTTTCTTT
TRBV3-1,few,TRBJ2-1,TRBD2,CASSQVGGLAGSSSYNEQFF,TGTGCCAGCAGCCAAGTAGGGGGACTAGCGGGGTCGAGCTCCTACAATGAGCAGTTCTTC
TRBV20-1,few,TRBJ2-1,.,CSAAQGRGQFF,TGCAGTGCGGCACAGGGACGGGGGCAGTTCTTC
TRBV11-3,.,TRBJ2-3,.,CASSRTGGLTTDTQYF,TGTGCCAGCAGCCGTACTGGGGGGTTAACCACAGATACGCAGTATTTT
TRBV5-1,.,TRBJ2-5,TRBD2,CASSLTLLAGGPISETQYF,TGCGCCAGCAGCTTGACTCTACTAGCGGGAGGGCCAATTTCGGAGACCCAGTACTTC
TRBV20-1,.,TRBJ1-1,TRBD1,CSANLVPTGGTEAFF,TGCAGTGCTAATCTAGTCCCGACAGGGGGCACTGAAGCTTTCTTT
TRBV24-1,few,TRBJ2-6,.,CATSPGNSGANVLTF,TGTGCCACCAGTCCTGGGAACTCTGGGGCCAACGTCCTGACTTTC
TRBV12-3/TRBV12-4,few,TRBJ2-1,.,CASSLLPTLGNEQFF,TGTGCCAGCAGTTTACTCCCAACTCTGGGCAATGAGCAGTTCTTC
TRBV5-1,few,TRBJ2-1,TRBD2,CASSWGLAGSYNEQFF,TGCGCCAGCAGCTGGGGACTAGCGGGATCCTACAATGAGCAGTTCTTC
TRBV28,.,TRBJ2-7,.,CASSFGAGLDEQYF,TGTGCCAGCAGTTTCGGTGCAGGGTTGGACGAGCAGTACTTC
TRBV9,.,TRBJ2-7,.,CASSVEGFSYEQYF,TGTGCCAGCAGCGTAGAGGGGTTCTCCTACGAGCAGTACTTC
TRBV6-1,few,TRBJ1-1,.,CASNQGGWGTEAFF,TGTGCCAGTAACCAAGGGGGTTGGGGCACTGAAGCTTTCTTT
TRBV5-1,.,TRBJ2-7,.,CASSLKTDSSKYF,TGCGCCAGCAGCTTGAAGACGGACAGTTCGAAGTACTTC
TRBV20-1,.,TRBJ1-3,.,CSARDTSGNTIYF,TGCAGTGCTAGGGACACCTCTGGAAACACCATATATTTT
TRBV7-2,.,TRBJ2-4,.,CASSLAYHERAFLAKNIQYF,TGTGCCAGCAGCTTAGCATACCACGAGCGGGCGTTTCTAGCCAAAAACATTCAGTACTTC
TRBV2,.,TRBJ1-1,TRBD1,CASSGPSNRGAGTEAFF,TGTGCCAGCAGTGGTCCCTCTAACAGGGGAGCGGGCACTGAAGCTTTCTTT
TRBV6-1,few,TRBJ1-2,.,CAIRKGIYGYTF,TGTGCCATAAGGAAGGGGATCTATGGCTACACCTTC
TRBV5-6,few,TRBJ1-1,.,CASSLRTSEAFF,TGTGCCAGCAGCTTGAGAACCTCTGAAGCTTTCTTT
TRBV18,.,TRBJ2-5,.,CASSQYGETQYF,TGTGCCAGCTCACAATATGGGGAGACCCAGTACTTC
TRBV27,few,TRBJ2-3,TRBD2,CASSFSGGGEGADTQYF,TGTGCCAGCAGTTTCTCGGGAGGAGGAGAGGGCGCAGATACGCAGTATTTT
TRBV20-1,few,TRBJ2-3,.,CSANHRYRSTDTQYF,TGCAGTGCTAATCACAGATATCGTAGCACAGATACGCAGTATTTT